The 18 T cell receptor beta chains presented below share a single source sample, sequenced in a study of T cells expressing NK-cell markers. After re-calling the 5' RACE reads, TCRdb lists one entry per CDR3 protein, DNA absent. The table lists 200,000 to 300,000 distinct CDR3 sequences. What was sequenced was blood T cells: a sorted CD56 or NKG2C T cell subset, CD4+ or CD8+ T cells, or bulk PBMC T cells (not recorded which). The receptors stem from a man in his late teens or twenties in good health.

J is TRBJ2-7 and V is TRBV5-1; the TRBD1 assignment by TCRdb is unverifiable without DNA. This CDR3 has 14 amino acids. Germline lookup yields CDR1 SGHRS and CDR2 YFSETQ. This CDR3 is CASSRRQGSYEQYF.

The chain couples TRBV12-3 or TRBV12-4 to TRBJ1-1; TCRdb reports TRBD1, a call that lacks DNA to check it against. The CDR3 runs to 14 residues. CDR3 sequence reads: CASRWGPSNTEAFF.

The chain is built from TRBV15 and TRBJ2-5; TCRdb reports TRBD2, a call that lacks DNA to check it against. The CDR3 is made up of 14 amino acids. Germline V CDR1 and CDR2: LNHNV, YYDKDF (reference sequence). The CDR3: CATSRLAAQETQYF.

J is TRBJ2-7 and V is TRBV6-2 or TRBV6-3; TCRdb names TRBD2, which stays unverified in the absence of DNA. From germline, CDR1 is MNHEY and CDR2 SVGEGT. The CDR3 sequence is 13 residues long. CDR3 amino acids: CASLGTSGTEQYF.

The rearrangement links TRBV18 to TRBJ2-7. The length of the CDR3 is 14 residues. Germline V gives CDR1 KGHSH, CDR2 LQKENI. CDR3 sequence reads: CASSSLDFSYEQYF.

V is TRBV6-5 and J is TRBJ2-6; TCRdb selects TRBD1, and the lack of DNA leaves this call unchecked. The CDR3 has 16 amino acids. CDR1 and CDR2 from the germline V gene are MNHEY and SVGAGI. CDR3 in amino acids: CASSYFPSRGANVLTF.

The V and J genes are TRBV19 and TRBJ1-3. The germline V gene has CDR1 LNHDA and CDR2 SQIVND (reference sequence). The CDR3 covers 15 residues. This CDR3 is CASSIQVRSGNTIYF.

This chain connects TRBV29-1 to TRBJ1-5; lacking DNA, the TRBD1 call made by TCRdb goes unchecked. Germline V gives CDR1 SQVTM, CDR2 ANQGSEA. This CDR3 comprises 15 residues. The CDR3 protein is CSVGVTGDGNQPQHF.

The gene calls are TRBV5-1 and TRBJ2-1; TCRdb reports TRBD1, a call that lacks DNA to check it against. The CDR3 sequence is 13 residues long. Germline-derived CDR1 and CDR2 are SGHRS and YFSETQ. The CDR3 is CASSLGHPDEQFF.

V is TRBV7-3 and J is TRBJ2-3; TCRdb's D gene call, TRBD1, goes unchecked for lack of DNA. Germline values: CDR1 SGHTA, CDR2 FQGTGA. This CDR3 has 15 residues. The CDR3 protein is CASSSRGLKTDTQYF.

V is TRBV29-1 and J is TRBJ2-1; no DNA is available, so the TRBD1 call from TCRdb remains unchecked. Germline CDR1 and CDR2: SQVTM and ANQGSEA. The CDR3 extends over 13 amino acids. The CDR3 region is CSVGTSFDNEQFF.

CDR3 amino acids: CASSFGTAQYF. The chain combines TRBV7-2 with TRBJ2-3; TCRdb outputs TRBD1, but without DNA this stays unchecked. Per the germline V gene, CDR1 is SGHTA and CDR2 is FQGNSA. There are 11 residues in the CDR3.

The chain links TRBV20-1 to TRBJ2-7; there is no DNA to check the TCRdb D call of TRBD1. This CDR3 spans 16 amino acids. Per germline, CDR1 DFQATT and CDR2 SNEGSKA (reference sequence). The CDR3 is CSASPFRQGAHYEQYF.

The CDR3: CASSTSGRASEQYF. The chain has TRBV5-4 and TRBJ2-7; TCRdb calls TRBD2, which cannot be checked without DNA. The length of the CDR3 is 14 residues. Germline-derived CDR1 and CDR2 are SGHNT and YYREEE (reference sequence).

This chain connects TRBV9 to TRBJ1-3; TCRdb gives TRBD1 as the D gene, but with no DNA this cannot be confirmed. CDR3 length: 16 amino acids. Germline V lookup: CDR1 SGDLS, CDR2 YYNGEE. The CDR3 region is CASSSRDTYSGNTIYF.

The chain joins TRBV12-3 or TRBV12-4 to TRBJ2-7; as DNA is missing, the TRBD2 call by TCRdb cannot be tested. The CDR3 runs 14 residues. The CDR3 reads CASSLAGGSYEQYF.

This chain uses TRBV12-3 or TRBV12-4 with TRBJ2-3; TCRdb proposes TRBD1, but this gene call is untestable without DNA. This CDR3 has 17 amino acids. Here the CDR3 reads CASSSPRDSPDTDTQYF.

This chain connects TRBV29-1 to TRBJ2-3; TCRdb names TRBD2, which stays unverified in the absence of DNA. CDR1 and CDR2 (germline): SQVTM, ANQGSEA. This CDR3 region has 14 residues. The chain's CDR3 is CSVAGLAGENTQYF.